The 10 T cell receptor beta chains below were found in one sample sequenced in a study of cytomegalovirus exposure and HLA in healthy donors. Use of 60 Vbeta and 13 Jbeta primers characterized the PCR. Measured with immunoSEQ multiplex PCR; TCRdb has only the in-frame clones, and not every one. In the table there are over 150,000 clones, about 80% of which are singletons. Source material: PBMCs. The receptors derive from a man under 40 in good health and CMV-seropositive.

V is TRBV28 and J is TRBJ2-5, with 7 bases fitting TRBD1. This CDR3 has 14 residues. The ends lost 6 bases at V and 1 base at J; junction bases unmatched: 5. Germline V lookup: CDR1 MDHEN, CDR2 SYDVKM. This chain's CDR3 is CASRFGTVQETQYF. Written as DNA, the CDR3 is TGTGCCAGCAGATTTGGGACAGTCCAAGAGACCCAGTACTTC.

The CDR3 loop reads CASRGTPGQGNSPLHF. The CDR3 DNA is TGTGCCAGCAGGGGTACCCCGGGACAGGGGAATTCACCCCTCCACTTT. The V call is TRBV27, the J call TRBJ1-6; 10 bases match TRBD1. The CDR3 covers 16 residues. J was trimmed by 7 bases and V by 6 bases; bases with no gene match: 9. Germline assignment: CDR1 MNHEY and CDR2 SMNVEV (reference sequence).

The chain uses TRBV2 and TRBJ2-3; TRBD2 agrees at 12 bases. The CDR3 loop spans 15 amino acids. The germline CDR1 and CDR2 sequences are SNHLY and FYNNEI. The V and J ends lost 5 bases and 1 base, in that order; junction bases with no gene match: 1. The CDR3 DNA follows: TGTGCCAGCAGTAGACTAGCGGGGGGCACAGATACGCAGTATTTT. Protein sequence: CASSRLAGGTDTQYF.

This clone was counted once. The chain recombines TRBV28 with TRBJ1-3, with D unclear. The ends were cut back, 6 bases at V and 2 bases at J, with 17 bases in the middle. The CDR3 runs 16 residues. Germline V gene sequence: CDR1 MDHEN, CDR2 SYDVKM. The DNA of the CDR3 is TGTGCCAGCAGCCCTACATCCGGCAGGCCTGGAAACACCATATATTTT. Translation gives CASSPTSGRPGNTIYF.

The J gene is TRBJ2-6, the V gene TRBV6-1, with D possibly matching TRBD1 (6 bases). The CDR3 loop spans 15 amino acids. V lost 8 bases, J lost 1 base, and 12 bases lay in between. Germline CDR1 is MNHNS and CDR2 is SASEGT. The CDR3 DNA sequence: TGTGCCAGCTCAACAGGGTATTCTGGGGCCAACGTCCTGACTTTC. Protein sequence: CASSTGYSGANVLTF.

The V and J genes are TRBV5-1 and TRBJ2-5; D remains unclear. Trimming took off 1 base at V and 4 bases at J, with 8 bases between the two ends. The CDR3 runs to 13 residues. Germline V gene sequence: CDR1 SGHRS, CDR2 YFSETQ. The CDR3: CASSLFRGETQYF. Here the CDR3 DNA reads TGCGCCAGCAGCTTGTTCCGCGGAGAGACCCAGTACTTC. The entire variable domain, with the rest obtained from reference TRBV5-1 and TRBJ2-5, is as follows: KAGVTQTPRYLIKTRGQQVTLSCSPISGHRSVSWYQQTPGQGLQFLFEYFSETQRNKGNFPGRFSGRQFSNSRSEMNVSTLELGDSALYLCASSLFRGETQYFGPGTRLLVL.

The chain combines TRBV12-5 with TRBJ2-5; D is perhaps TRBD1 (5 bases). CDR3 length: 12 amino acids. Trimming stripped 2 bases from V and 4 bases from J, with 5 bases between. CDR1 LGHNT and CDR2 FRNRAP come from the germline V gene. CDR3: CASGLRGETQYF. CDR3 coding DNA: TGTGCTAGTGGTTTGAGGGGAGAGACCCAGTACTTC.

The V call is TRBV28, the J call TRBJ2-2, with D tentatively TRBD1 (7 bases). This CDR3 is 16 amino acids long. V lost 7 bases and J lost 6, with 21 bases in between. Germline-derived CDR1 and CDR2 are MDHEN and SYDVKM. This chain's CDR3 is CASIPGGTEVSGELFF. For the CDR3, the DNA is TGTGCCAGCATCCCTGGAGGGACAGAAGTATCCGGGGAGCTGTTTTTT.

The chain employs TRBV7-2 and TRBJ2-7; D is possibly TRBD1 (5 bases). Germline V gene sequence: CDR1 SGHTA, CDR2 FQGNSA. This CDR3 has 15 amino acids. The V end lost 1 base, the J end lost 5 bases, and 15 bases lay between the germline ends. The CDR3 DNA sequence: TGTGCCAGCAGCTTAGTCCAGGGCCGGTCTAACGAGCAGTACTTC. Residues: CASSLVQGRSNEQYF. The whole variable domain, remainder taken from reference TRBV7-2 and TRBJ2-7, is GAGVSQSPSNKVTEKGKDVELRCDPISGHTALYWYRQSLGQGLEFLIYFQGNSAPDKSGLPSDRFSAERTGGSVSTLTIQRTQQEDSAVYLCASSLVQGRSNEQYFGPGTRLTVT.

V is TRBV4-2 and J is TRBJ2-5; TRBD2 matches 11 bases. The CDR3 sequence is 18 residues long. Germline V gene data show CDR1 as LGHNA and CDR2 as YNFKEQ. V shed 3 bases and J 5 bases; nucleotides not matched to a gene: 14. The CDR3 DNA is TGTGCCAGCAGCCATCGAAGGGGGACTAGCGGAGGGGGGGAGACCCAGTACTTC. This translates into CASSHRRGTSGGGETQYF.